One sample yielded the 19 T cell receptor beta chains listed below, sequenced in a study of blood T cell repertoires in COVID-19. Method: immunoSEQ multiplex PCR; TCRdb's copy keeps in-frame clones and lacks some. This table holds about 230,000 clones, around four fifths found once. The sequencing input was peripheral blood. These receptor sequences come from a man aged 35 to 55 with active or convalescent COVID-19.

This clone was observed a single time. CDR3 sequence: CASRPNNGRGNTEAFF. CDR3 DNA: TGTGCCAGCAGACCAAATAACGGACGGGGGAACACTGAAGCTTTCTTT. J is TRBJ1-1 and V is TRBV3-1 (or the pseudogene TRBV3-2); the D is unclear. The CDR3 consists of 16 residues. The V end lost 6 bases, the J end lost 1 base, and 18 bases lay between the germline ends. The germline CDR1 and CDR2 sequences are LGHDT and YNNKEL (reference sequence).

The gene calls are TRBV9 and TRBJ2-3; 10 positions agree with TRBD2. This CDR3 is 14 amino acids long. V dropped 0 bases and J dropped 5; count of bases not matched to a gene: 0. Germline V gene data show CDR1 as SGDLS and CDR2 as YYNGEE. CDR3 nucleotides: TGTGCCAGCAGCGTAGGGACTAGCGGAGATACGCAGTATTTT. The encoded protein is CASSVGTSGDTQYF.

The gene calls are TRBV10-3 and TRBJ2-2; D is possibly TRBD2 (6 bases). Between the trimmed V and J ends, which lost 7 bases and 5 bases, there was a span of 14 bases. Germline lookup yields CDR1 ENHRY and CDR2 SYGVKD. CDR3 length equals 14 residues. As DNA, the CDR3 is TGTGCCATCAAGACAGTTCGGGGGACCGGGGAGCTGTTTTTT. Translated, it gives CAIKTVRGTGELFF.

This chain joins TRBV19 and TRBJ2-7; 10 positions match TRBD1. The junction had 4 bases not matched to a gene; V was cut back by 4 bases and J by 7 bases. The CDR3 loop spans 13 amino acids. Germline lookup yields CDR1 LNHDA and CDR2 SQIVND (reference sequence). The CDR3 reads CASSTDRGQEQYF. The CDR3 DNA sequence: TGTGCCAGTAGTACTGACAGGGGGCAAGAGCAGTACTTC.

The chain couples TRBV19 to TRBJ2-3; the match to TRBD1 covers 9 bases. The CDR3 spans 16 residues. With V trimmed by 4 bases and J by 2 bases, 7 bases remained unmatched. Germline-derived CDR1 and CDR2 are LNHDA and SQIVND (reference sequence). The chain's CDR3 is CASSTWTGANTDTQYF. The CDR3 region has the DNA TGTGCCAGTAGTACCTGGACAGGGGCGAACACAGATACGCAGTATTTT.

V and J are TRBV2 and TRBJ2-3; 9 bases agree with TRBD2. The CDR3 length is 15 residues. With 4 bases clipped from V and 2 bases from J, the junction kept 4 bases outside the gene matches. Germline V gives CDR1 SNHLY, CDR2 FYNNEI. In DNA, the CDR3 is TGTGCCAGCAGTGCGCTAGCGGGGTACACAGATACGCAGTATTTT. Translated, it gives CASSALAGYTDTQYF.

On this clone: Other DNA sequences in this specimen translate into the identical CDR3. The chain uses TRBV18 and TRBJ2-7; maybe TRBD1 (6 bases). The V gene lost 2 bases and the J gene lost 2 bases, with 7 bases spanning the gap. This CDR3 comprises 13 residues. Germline loops: CDR1 KGHSH, CDR2 LQKENI. This CDR3 reads CASSPEGAYEQYF. The DNA of the CDR3 is TGTGCCAGCTCACCAGAGGGGGCCTACGAGCAGTACTTC. Full variable domain (remainder filled in from reference TRBV18 and TRBJ2-7): NAGVMQNPRHLVRRRGQEARLRCSPMKGHSHVYWYRQLPEEGLKFMVYLQKENIIDESGMPKERFSAEFPKEGPSILRIQQVVRGDSAAYFCASSPEGAYEQYFGPGTRLTVT.

CDR3 coding DNA: TGTGCCAGCAGCGTAGCGGGTGAATCTTTTGAGCAGTTCTTC. The encoded protein is CASSVAGESFEQFF. This rearrangement joins TRBV9 to TRBJ2-1; no definite D call. Trimming left V 0 bases short and J 9 bases short, with 13 bases between. Germline V gene data show CDR1 as SGDLS and CDR2 as YYNGEE. The CDR3 totals 14 residues.

This clone was picked up one time. The chain combines TRBV21-1 with TRBJ2-5; the table assigns TRBD2, which was not confirmed against the DNA. TRBV21-1 is a pseudogene. The CDR3 totals 19 residues. CDR3 DNA sequence: TGTGCCAGCAGCAAATGGCCCGGGCTAGCGGGGGGCGGCCAAGAGACCCAGTACTTC. Its protein product is CASSKWPGLAGGGQETQYF.

The gene calls are TRBV2 and TRBJ1-3; D gene uncertain. CDR3 size: 14 residues. Germline CDR1 is SNHLY and CDR2 is FYNNEI. V gave up 8 bases and J gave up 0 bases, with 11 bases separating them. The CDR3 DNA reads as TGTGCCAGCGCCGAGGTGTCCTCTGGAAACACCATATATTTT. Translated, it gives CASAEVSSGNTIYF.

The gene calls are TRBV7-2 and TRBJ2-1; 9 bases align to TRBD1. V trimming: 5 bases; J trimming: 4 bases; junction bases outside the gene matches: 6. The CDR3 is 15 residues long. Germline assignment: CDR1 SGHTA and CDR2 FQGNSA. The CDR3 DNA follows: TGTGCCAGCAGCATTGGGACAGGGAGTTACAATGAGCAGTTCTTC. It specifies CASSIGTGSYNEQFF. Combining the CDR3 with reference TRBV7-2 and TRBJ2-1 gives the whole variable domain GAGVSQSPSNKVTEKGKDVELRCDPISGHTALYWYRQSLGQGLEFLIYFQGNSAPDKSGLPSDRFSAERTGGSVSTLTIQRTQQEDSAVYLCASSIGTGSYNEQFFGPGTRLTVL.

The rearrangement uses TRBV5-1 and TRBJ1-5, with TRBD1 matching over 7 bases. With 4 bases clipped from V and 6 bases from J, the junction kept 4 bases outside the gene matches. This CDR3 is 13 amino acids long. The germline V gene encodes CDR1 SGHRS and CDR2 YFSETQ. The CDR3 DNA sequence: TGCGCCAGCAGCCCGACAGGGTTTCAGCCCCAGCATTTT. It specifies CASSPTGFQPQHF. Full variable domain (outside the CDR3, taken from reference TRBV5-1 and TRBJ1-5): KAGVTQTPRYLIKTRGQQVTLSCSPISGHRSVSWYQQTPGQGLQFLFEYFSETQRNKGNFPGRFSGRQFSNSRSEMNVSTLELGDSALYLCASSPTGFQPQHFGDGTRLSIL.

The chain has TRBV3-1 (or the pseudogene TRBV3-2) and TRBJ1-5; TRBD1 aligns across 10 bases. Germline assignment: CDR1 LGHDT and CDR2 YNNKEL (reference sequence). The CDR3 contains 15 residues. Germline trimming cut 4 bases from V and 5 bases from J; bases unmatched to any gene: 5. The CDR3 DNA reads TGTGCCAGCAGCCCGGGACAGGGGATTTATCAGCCCCAGCATTTT. Translating gives CASSPGQGIYQPQHF.

CDR3 bases: TGTGCCAGCAGCCAAGATCTAGTGTCCTATAATTCACCCCTCCACTTT. It translates to CASSQDLVSYNSPLHF. The gene calls are TRBV3-1 (or the pseudogene TRBV3-2) and TRBJ1-6; D uncertain. Germline CDR1 reads LGHDT; CDR2 reads YNNKEL (reference sequence). The CDR3 spans 16 residues. Trimming removed 0 bases at V and 1 base at J, with 7 bases between.

The rearrangement links TRBV25-1 to TRBJ2-1; TRBD1 agrees at 9 bases. The V segment lost 2 bases and the J segment 6 bases; nucleotides outside the gene matches: 5. Germline CDR1 and CDR2: MGHDK and SYGVNS. The CDR3 loop spans 15 amino acids. In DNA, the CDR3 is TGTGCCAGCAGTGAAAGGACAGGGGTTATCAATGAGCAGTTCTTC. As protein: CASSERTGVINEQFF.

This sequence joins TRBV10-3 and TRBJ2-5, with 7 bases matching TRBD1. CDR3 length: 14 amino acids. Looked up from germline, CDR1 is ENHRY and CDR2 is SYGVKD. V was pared by 6 bases and J by 5 bases, with 9 bases of the junction left unmatched. CDR3 sequence: CAISPAQGRETQYF. DNA for the CDR3: TGTGCCATCAGCCCCGCACAGGGGCGGGAGACCCAGTACTTC.

The chain links TRBV29-1 to TRBJ2-1; D may be TRBD1 (5 bases). CDR3 length: 13 residues. Between the trimmed V and J ends, which lost 3 bases and 2 bases, there was a span of 8 bases. The V gene's germline CDR1 is SQVTM and CDR2 ANQGSEA. The CDR3 coding sequence is TGCAGCGTTGATCTGGGGCCCTACAATGAGCAGTTCTTC. Protein: CSVDLGPYNEQFF.

The chain links TRBV30 to TRBJ1-4, with D uncertain. The CDR3 consists of 14 residues. Germline V lookup: CDR1 GTSNPN, CDR2 SVGIG (reference sequence). Trimming took 0 bases from V and 4 from J, leaving 9 bases between them. CDR3 nucleotides: TGTGCCTGGAGTGTATCAGTATTTAATGAAAAACTGTTTTTT. Protein product: CAWSVSVFNEKLFF.

The chain combines TRBV3-1 (or the pseudogene TRBV3-2) with TRBJ2-7; D unresolved. The CDR3 is 14 residues long. In germline, CDR1 is LGHDT, CDR2 YNNKEL (reference sequence). V was clipped by 1 base and J by 6 bases, with 13 bases between them. The CDR3 here is CASSQVGPRSEQYF. The CDR3, as DNA: TGTGCCAGCAGCCAAGTGGGCCCGCGAAGCGAGCAGTACTTC.